This TCR beta chain was recorded in a study of patients and donors after allogeneic stem cell transplantation. TCRdb reprocessed the RT-PCR reads with MiXCR, giving one entry per CDR3 protein. Found here are around 82,000 distinct CDR3 sequences, 5% of them singletons; the top ten hold less than 3%. V was pared by 3 bases and J by 8 bases, with 16 bases between. The CDR3 totals 13 residues. Germline V CDR1 and CDR2: SQVTM, ANQGSEA. Many counts were recorded for this clonotype. Sequencing was carried out using blood, either unsorted or a sorted T cell fraction (not recorded which). The clonotype comes from a human donor who was either an allogeneic HSCT recipient or a stem cell or donor lymphocyte infusion donor (not recorded which). It is not recorded whose cells these are; they may come from a transplant donor. The gene calls are TRBV29-1 and TRBJ1-2, with D unresolved. CDR3 region: CSVDPAGSNGYTF. Written as DNA, the CDR3 is TGCAGCGTTGATCCTGCGGGGTCGAACGGCTACACCTTC.